This TCR beta chain was observed in a study of cytotoxic CD8 clonotypes in ibrutinib-treated CLL. Study outcomes and limitations: At progression, clonality fell back toward baseline after rising at ibrutinib response. T-cell clonality at baseline went above that of age-matched healthy donors and rose and fell with circulating CD8+ T-cell counts.

The targeted sequencing depth was 1 in 200,000 to 1 in 1 million T cells. Profiled with immunoSEQ multiplex PCR; TCRdb holds only in-frame clones, not every one. The table lists about 140,000 clones, about 91% of them singletons. About this clone: Its antigen is unknown.

This TCR was recovered from a human donor with chronic lymphocytic leukemia. The sample was PBMCs, taken after 12 months of ibrutinib treatment.

The chain's CDR3 is CASSFVSSYEQYF. In DNA form, the CDR3 reads TGTGCCAGCAGCTTTGTGAGCTCCTACGAGCAGTACTTC. The chain has TRBV7-9 and TRBJ2-7; D is undetermined. Germline CDR1 SEHNR, CDR2 FQNEAQ (reference sequence). V lost 3 bases and J 0 bases, leaving 6 bases between the germline ends. CDR3 length: 13 residues.